This note documents a single TCR beta chain sequence. Its target is unknown. This sample is part of a study of CD8+ T cells in alopecia areata. V lost 7 bases and J 3 bases, leaving 15 bases between the germline ends. Germline V gene sequence: CDR1 MNHEY, CDR2 SMNVEV (reference sequence). The CDR3 spans 14 residues. RNA was extracted and reverse transcribed into cDNA as the sequencing template. Measured with immunoSEQ multiplex PCR; TCRdb has only the in-frame clones, and not every one. This sample has some 82,000 clones, with about 53% found just once. The researchers isolated CD4+ and CD8+ T cells from PBMCs by sorting. Overall study results and limits: Clarity of TCR sharing across patients fell short of that in mice, possibly HLA-related. Scalp samples also yield sequences from resident alphabeta T cells of normal skin.

The specimen was NKG2D-high CD8+ T cells sorted from blood. The chain recombines TRBV27 with TRBJ1-1, with TRBD1 as a possible D gene (6 bases). The TCR sequence derives from a human donor with alopecia areata. CDR3 sequence: CASKAIGGDTEAFF. The CDR3, as DNA: TGTGCCAGCAAGGCGATAGGGGGTGACACTGAAGCTTTCTTT.